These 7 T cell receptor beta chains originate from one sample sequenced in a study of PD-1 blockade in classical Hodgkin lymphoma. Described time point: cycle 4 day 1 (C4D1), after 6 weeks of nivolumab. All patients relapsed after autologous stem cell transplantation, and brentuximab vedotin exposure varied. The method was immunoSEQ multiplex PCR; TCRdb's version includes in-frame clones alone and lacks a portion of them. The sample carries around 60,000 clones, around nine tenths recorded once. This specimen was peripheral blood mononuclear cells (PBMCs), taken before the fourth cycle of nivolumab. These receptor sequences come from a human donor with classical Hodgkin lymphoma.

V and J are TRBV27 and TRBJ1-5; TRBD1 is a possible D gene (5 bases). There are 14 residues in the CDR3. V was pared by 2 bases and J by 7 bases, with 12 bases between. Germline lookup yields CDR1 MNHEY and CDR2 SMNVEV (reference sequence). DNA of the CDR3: TGTGCCAGCAGTTTACAGGGTTCGGCCCAGCCCCAGCATTTT. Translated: CASSLQGSAQPQHF.

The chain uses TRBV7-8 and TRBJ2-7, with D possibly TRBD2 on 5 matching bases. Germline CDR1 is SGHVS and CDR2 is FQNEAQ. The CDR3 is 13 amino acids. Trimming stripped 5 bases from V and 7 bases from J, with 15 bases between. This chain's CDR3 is CASSRGWEREQYF. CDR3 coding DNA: TGTGCCAGCAGCCGAGGCTGGGAGCGGGAGCAGTACTTC.

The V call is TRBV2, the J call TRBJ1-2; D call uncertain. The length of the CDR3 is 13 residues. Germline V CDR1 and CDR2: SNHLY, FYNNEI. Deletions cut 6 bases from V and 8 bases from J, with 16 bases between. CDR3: CASRPTGPGGYTF. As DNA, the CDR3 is TGTGCCAGCAGACCCACGGGTCCGGGGGGCTACACCTTC.

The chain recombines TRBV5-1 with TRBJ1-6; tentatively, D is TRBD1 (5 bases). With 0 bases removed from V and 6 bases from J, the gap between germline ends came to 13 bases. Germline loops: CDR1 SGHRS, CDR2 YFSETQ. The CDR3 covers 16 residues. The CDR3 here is CASSLAPVGANSPLHF. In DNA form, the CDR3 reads TGCGCCAGCAGCTTGGCGCCAGTTGGGGCTAATTCACCCCTCCACTTT.

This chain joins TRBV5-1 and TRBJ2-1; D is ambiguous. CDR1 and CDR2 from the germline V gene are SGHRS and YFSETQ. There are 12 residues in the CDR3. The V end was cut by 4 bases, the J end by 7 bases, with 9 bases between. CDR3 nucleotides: TGCGCCAGCAGCGCCTTATTGAATGAGCAGTTCTTC. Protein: CASSALLNEQFF.

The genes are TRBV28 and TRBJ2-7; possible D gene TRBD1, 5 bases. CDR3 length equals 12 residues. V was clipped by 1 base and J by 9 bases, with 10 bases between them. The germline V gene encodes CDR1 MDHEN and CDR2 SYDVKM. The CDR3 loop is CASSLFQGSQYF. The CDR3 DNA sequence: TGTGCCAGCAGTTTATTCCAGGGTTCGCAGTACTTC.

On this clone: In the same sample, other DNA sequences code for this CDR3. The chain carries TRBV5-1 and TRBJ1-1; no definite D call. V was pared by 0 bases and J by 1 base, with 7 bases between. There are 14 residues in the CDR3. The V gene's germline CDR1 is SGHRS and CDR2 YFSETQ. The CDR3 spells CASSLGTENTEAFF. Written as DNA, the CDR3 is TGCGCCAGCAGCTTGGGAACGGAGAACACTGAAGCTTTCTTT.